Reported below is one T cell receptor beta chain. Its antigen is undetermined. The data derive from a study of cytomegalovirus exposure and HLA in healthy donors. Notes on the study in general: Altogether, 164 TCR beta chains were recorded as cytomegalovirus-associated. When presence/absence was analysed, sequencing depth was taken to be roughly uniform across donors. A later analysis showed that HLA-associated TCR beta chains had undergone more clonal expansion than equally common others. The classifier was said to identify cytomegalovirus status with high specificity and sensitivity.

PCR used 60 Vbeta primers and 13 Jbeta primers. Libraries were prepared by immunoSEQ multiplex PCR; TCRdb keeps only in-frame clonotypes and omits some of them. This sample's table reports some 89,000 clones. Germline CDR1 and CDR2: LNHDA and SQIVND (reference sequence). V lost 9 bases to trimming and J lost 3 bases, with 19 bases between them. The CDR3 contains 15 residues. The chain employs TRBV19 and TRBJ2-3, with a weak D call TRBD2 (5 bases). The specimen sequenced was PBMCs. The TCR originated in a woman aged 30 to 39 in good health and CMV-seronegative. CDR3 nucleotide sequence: TGTGCCAGCGGTAAAGCGGCCAGCATTACAGATACGCAGTATTTT. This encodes CASGKAASITDTQYF.